This is a list of T cell receptor beta chains from one sample in a study of cytomegalovirus exposure and HLA in healthy donors. TCRdb's copy holds only in-frame clones and misses some; the assay was immunoSEQ multiplex PCR. Of 110,000 or so clones listed, roughly 80% are singletons. Sequencing used PBMCs. These receptors were taken from a woman in her thirties in good health and CMV-seropositive. The CDR3 runs from the conserved cysteine through the conserved F or W. D genes are given only for firm matches. Expanded clones are given a class, and other clones once, few, many or no size at all.

TRBD2	TRBV25-1	TRBJ2-1	.	TGTGCCAGCACGGAGCGGGAGCTCCACAATGAGCAGTTCTTC	CASTERELHNEQFF
.	TRBV5-1	TRBJ2-1	.	TGCGCCAGCAGCCGCGGAAGTTACAATGAGCAGTTCTTC	CASSRGSYNEQFF
.	TRBV29-1	TRBJ1-1	.	TGCAGCGTTGCACAGGGTTCGGGGACTGAAGCTTTCTTT	CSVAQGSGTEAFF
.	TRBV5-8	TRBJ1-6	.	TGTGCCAGCAGGTTTGGGAGCGGCTCCTATAATTCACCCCTCCACTTT	CASRFGSGSYNSPLHF
TRBD1	TRBV6-5	TRBJ1-3	.	TGTGCCAGCAGTTACTCGGACAGGCCTGGAAACACCATATATTTT	CASSYSDRPGNTIYF
.	TRBV18	TRBJ1-1	.	TGTGCCAGCTCACTGACAGATGCGGACACTGAGGCTTTCTTT	CASSLTDADTEAFF
.	TRBV6-6	TRBJ1-1	few	TGTGCCAGCAGCCAACCGAGTTCCACTGAAGCTTTCTTT	CASSQPSSTEAFF
.	TRBV4-1	TRBJ2-3	.	TGCGCCAGCAGCCCGAAAGCGGGTGCCTACACAGATACGCAGTATTTT	CASSPKAGAYTDTQYF
.	TRBV21-1	TRBJ1-2	.	TGTGCCAGCAGCAAAAGAACGGAGGGCTACACCTTC	CASSKRTEGYTF
TRBD1	TRBV30	TRBJ1-4	.	TGTGCCTGGGGGACAGGGGGCACTAATGAAAAACTGTTTTTT	CAWGTGGTNEKLFF
.	TRBV7-3	TRBJ2-6	.	TGTGCCAGCAGCTTTGGGAGCGGCTCTGGGGCCAACGTCCTGACTTTC	CASSFGSGSGANVLTF